Below, 8 T cell receptor beta chains from the same sample are listed, as sequenced in a study of read filtering for tumor transcriptome and immune sequencing. This library used approximately 390 ng RNA and molecular barcoded adaptors spanning alpha/delta and beta/gamma chains. TCRdb re-called the reads through MiXCR, storing one row per CDR3 protein. The sample carries around 44,000 distinct CDR3 sequences, roughly 12% recorded once. Sequenced material: a population of CD138-negative cells sorted from bone marrow. Receptor source: a donor aged 40 or over with multiple myeloma.

This chain uses TRBV6-2 or TRBV6-3 with TRBJ2-4; D unresolved. The ends were cut back, 2 bases at V and 2 bases at J, with 13 bases in the middle. This CDR3 has 16 residues. Germline CDR1 reads MNHEY; CDR2 reads SVGEGT. The CDR3 DNA reads TGTGCCAGCAGTTACCCATCGTCTGGAACCAAAAACATTCAGTACTTC. Translated: CASSYPSSGTKNIQYF.

A remark on this clonotype: A much larger clone sits a single nucleotide away, making a read error possible. This chain uses TRBV7-2 with TRBJ2-3; 8 bases fit TRBD2. Looked up from germline, CDR1 is SGHTA and CDR2 is FQGNSA. This CDR3 spans 16 amino acids. The CDR3 region is CDSSLAAGARVDTQYF. The CDR3 DNA is TGTGACAGCAGCTTAGCAGCGGGAGCCCGGGTAGATACGCAGTATTTT.

This chain connects TRBV5-1 to TRBJ2-5; the D is unclear. This CDR3 is built from 14 residues. V dropped 0 bases and J dropped 0 bases, with 6 bases sitting between them. The germline V gene has CDR1 SGHRS and CDR2 YFSETQ. In nucleotides, the CDR3 is TGCGCCAGCAGCTTGGAAACTTACCAAGAGACCCAGTACTTC. This sequence encodes CASSLETYQETQYF.

This clonotype was observed at least ten times. This CDR3 is CASSQGDTQYF. Written as DNA, the CDR3 is TGTGCCAGCAGCCAAGGAGATACGCAGTATTTT. J is TRBJ2-3 and V is TRBV3-1, with unresolved D. CDR3 size: 11 residues. CDR1 is LGHDT, CDR2 YNNKEL, per germline (reference sequence). V shed 1 base and J shed 5 bases, with 1 base lying between them.

This clonotype occurred many times. The gene calls are TRBV18 and TRBJ1-1, with D possibly matching TRBD1 (6 bases). Trimming pared 10 bases from V and 0 bases from J, leaving 12 bases between. Germline V gives CDR1 KGHSH, CDR2 LQKENI. CDR3 length equals 13 residues. The CDR3 region is CATQRGMNTEAFF. CDR3 nucleotides: TGTGCCACCCAGAGGGGGATGAACACTGAAGCTTTCTTT.

This clonotype was counted many times. The V and J genes are TRBV20-1 and TRBJ2-1; 10 nucleotides line up with TRBD2. Germline V lookup: CDR1 DFQATT, CDR2 SNEGSKA (reference sequence). The CDR3 runs to 14 residues. The V segment lost 2 bases and the J segment 7 bases; nucleotides outside the gene matches: 5. The CDR3 protein is CSARLVAGGNEQFF. CDR3 DNA: TGCAGTGCTAGACTGGTAGCGGGAGGTAATGAGCAGTTCTTC.

Ten or more counts support this clonotype. V is TRBV29-1 and J is TRBJ1-5; possible D gene TRBD1, 6 bases. V gave up 8 bases and J gave up 3 bases, with 14 bases separating them. This CDR3 has 13 amino acids. Per germline, CDR1 SQVTM and CDR2 ANQGSEA. CDR3 protein: CSPTRDNNQPQHF. DNA for the CDR3: TGCAGCCCTACGAGGGACAACAATCAGCCCCAGCATTTT.

V and J are TRBV13 and TRBJ1-6, with 9 bases lining up with TRBD1. Trimming took 3 bases from V and 8 from J; bases not matched to a gene: 8. This CDR3 spans 16 amino acids. CDR1 and CDR2 (germline): PRHDT, FYEKMQ (reference sequence). The CDR3 DNA reads TGTGCCAGCAGCTTTACAGGGGGCTCGCCGTATTCACCCCTCCACTTT. Translating it yields CASSFTGGSPYSPLHF.